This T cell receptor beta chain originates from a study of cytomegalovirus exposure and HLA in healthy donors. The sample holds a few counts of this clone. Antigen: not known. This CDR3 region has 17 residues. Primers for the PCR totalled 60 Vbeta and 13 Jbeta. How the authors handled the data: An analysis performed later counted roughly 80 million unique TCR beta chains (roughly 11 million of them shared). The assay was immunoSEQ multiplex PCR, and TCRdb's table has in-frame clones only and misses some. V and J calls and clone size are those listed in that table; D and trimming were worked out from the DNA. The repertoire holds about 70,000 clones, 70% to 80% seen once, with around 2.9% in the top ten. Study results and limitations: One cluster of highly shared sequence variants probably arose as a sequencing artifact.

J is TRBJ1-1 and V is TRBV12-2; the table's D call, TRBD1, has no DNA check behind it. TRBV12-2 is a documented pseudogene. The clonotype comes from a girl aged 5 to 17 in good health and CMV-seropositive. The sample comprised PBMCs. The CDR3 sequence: CASRQGGTATTNTEAFF. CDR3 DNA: TGTGCAAGTCGCCAGGGCGGGACAGCCACTACGAACACTGAAGCTTTCTTT.